This T cell receptor (beta chain) comes out of a study of blood T cell repertoires in COVID-19. Study context: Samples taken during acute and convalescent COVID-19 were collected in the United States, Italy and Spain. From T cells, B-cell-depleted T cells, or PBMCs came the material, which was cDNA or gDNA.

J lost 6 bases, V lost 4 bases, and 0 bases had no gene match. The CDR3 consists of 12 residues. The germline V gene has CDR1 SQVTM and CDR2 ANQGSEA. Original handling: Reference gene primer amplification in the assay estimated nucleated cell counts. Only in-frame clones appear in the TCRdb table, and some are missing; sequencing was by immunoSEQ multiplex PCR. D and trimming were read from the DNA, whereas the V and J calls and clone size are those reported in that table. The data show some 320,000 clones, approximately 89% seen once. This clone has only one observation. The V and J genes are TRBV29-1 and TRBJ2-7; 13 bases agree with TRBD2. The sample was peripheral blood. This TCR was sampled from a woman between 45 and 65 years old who had recovered from COVID-19. CDR3 in DNA: TGCAGCGTTGGACTAGCGGGAGGCGAGCAGTACTTC. Translation gives CSVGLAGGEQYF.